This T cell receptor beta chain was found in a study of post-analysis software for immune sequencing data. A remark on this clonotype: The antigen remains unidentified.

Study conclusions and caveats: Strong co-clustering by F measure was evident for samples that had been prepared in the same batch. Patients had higher frequencies than controls of five TRBV segments, including TRBV5-6, TRBV5-1 and TRBV20-1.

The CDR3 consists of 14 residues. Germline CDR1 and CDR2: MDHEN and SYDVKM. V dropped 6 bases and J dropped 4 bases, with 15 bases sitting between them. TCR beta cDNA libraries included unique molecular identifiers. TCRdb re-called the PCR reads through MiXCR, storing one row per CDR3 protein. The data hold approximately 730,000 distinct CDR3 sequences, with roughly 50% observed a single time. This sequence was found in a girl under 18 with multiple sclerosis. The V and J genes are TRBV28 and TRBJ2-5, with D possibly matching TRBD2 (5 bases). What was sequenced was blood. The CDR3 reads CASRLPLEGETQYF. The CDR3 nucleotides are TGTGCCAGCAGGTTACCCCTCGAGGGAGAGACCCAGTACTTC.